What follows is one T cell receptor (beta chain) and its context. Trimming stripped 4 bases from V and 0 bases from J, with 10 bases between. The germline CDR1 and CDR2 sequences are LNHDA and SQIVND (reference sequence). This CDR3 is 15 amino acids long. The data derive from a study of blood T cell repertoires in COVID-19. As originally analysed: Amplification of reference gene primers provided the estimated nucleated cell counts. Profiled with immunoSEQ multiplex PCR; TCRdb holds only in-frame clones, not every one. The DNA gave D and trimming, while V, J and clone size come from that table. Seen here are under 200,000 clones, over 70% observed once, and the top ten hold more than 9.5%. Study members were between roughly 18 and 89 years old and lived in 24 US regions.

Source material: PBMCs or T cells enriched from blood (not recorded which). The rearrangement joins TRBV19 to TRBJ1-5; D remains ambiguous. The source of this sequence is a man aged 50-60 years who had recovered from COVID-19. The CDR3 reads CASSKGGNSNQPQHF. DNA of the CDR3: TGTGCCAGTAGTAAAGGAGGGAATAGCAATCAGCCCCAGCATTTT.